The 17 T cell receptor beta chains reported below all come from one sample, sequenced in a study of beta chain features in type 1 diabetes. cDNA synthesis used the whole RNA isolate, giving expressed TCRB sequences. The assay was immunoSEQ multiplex PCR, and TCRdb's table has in-frame clones only and misses some. The sample holds hundreds of thousands of clones, about 10% seen once. Sequencing was carried out using naive CD4+ T cells from blood. All receptors derive from a woman aged 25 to 39 in good health.

In the case of this clone: A junction end diverges from the germline sequence, so it may reflect a read error. The CDR3 region is CASSVDLRDRGLSEQYF. In DNA, the CDR3 is TGTGCCAGTAGTGTAGACCTCCGGGACAGGGGTCTCTCCGAGCAGTACTTC. This chain joins TRBV19 and TRBJ2-7; TRBD1 matches 10 bases. CDR1 and CDR2 (germline): LNHDA, SQIVND (reference sequence). The CDR3 has 17 residues.

The table lists this clone with a few counts. The chain uses TRBV25-1 and TRBJ1-1; no firm D call. The V gene lost 5 bases and the J gene lost 3 bases, with 16 bases spanning the gap. Per the germline V gene, CDR1 is MGHDK and CDR2 is SYGVNS. The CDR3 length is 15 residues. CDR3 loop: CASSRPGFYHTEAFF. The CDR3 DNA is TGTGCCAGCAGTCGACCGGGGTTTTACCACACTGAAGCTTTCTTT.

There are a few counts of this clone. Different DNA sequences within this sample yield the same CDR3. V is TRBV27 and J is TRBJ1-2; TRBD1 agrees at 8 bases. With 5 bases clipped from V and 6 bases from J, the junction kept 11 bases outside the gene matches. The germline V gene encodes CDR1 MNHEY and CDR2 SMNVEV (reference sequence). The CDR3 is 15 amino acids. CDR3 sequence: CASSPLQGARDGYTF. As DNA, the CDR3 is TGTGCCAGCAGTCCATTGCAGGGGGCGCGGGATGGCTACACCTTC.

The chain has TRBV27 and TRBJ2-7; 14 bases line up with TRBD2. The trim removed 8 bases at V and 6 bases at J, leaving 9 bases unmatched. CDR1 is MNHEY, CDR2 SMNVEV, per germline (reference sequence). This CDR3 contains 15 residues. CDR3 DNA: TGTGCCAGCGAAAGAATCGGGACTAGCGGGGGCGAGCAGTACTTC. Its translation: CASERIGTSGGEQYF.

This clone was seen a few times. This rearrangement joins TRBV7-9 to TRBJ1-1, with D possibly being TRBD1 (5 bases). The CDR3 loop spans 15 amino acids. Per germline, CDR1 SEHNR and CDR2 FQNEAQ (reference sequence). V was trimmed by 5 bases and J by 1 base, leaving 14 bases between them. Here the CDR3 DNA reads TGTGCCAGCAGCGTCCCCGGGACTGGGAACACTGAAGCTTTCTTT. Translated, it gives CASSVPGTGNTEAFF.

This clone was seen only a few times. The CDR3 DNA reads as TGTGCCAGCAGCCTCTCGGGACACAACTACGAGCAGTACTTC. Residues: CASSLSGHNYEQYF. This chain links TRBV28 with TRBJ2-7; D might be TRBD1 (6 bases). This CDR3 spans 14 amino acids. V was cut by 6 bases and J by 3 bases, with 15 bases left in between. CDR1 MDHEN and CDR2 SYDVKM come from the germline V gene.

The sample holds a few counts of this clone. The chain couples TRBV5-1 to TRBJ2-5; the match to TRBD2 covers 7 bases. CDR3 length: 14 residues. With V trimmed by 4 bases and J by 5 bases, 8 bases remained unmatched. Germline-derived CDR1 and CDR2 are SGHRS and YFSETQ. CDR3 region: CASSRRGGVETQYF. The CDR3 region has the DNA TGCGCCAGCAGCCGGAGGGGAGGGGTGGAGACCCAGTACTTC.

The rearrangement joins TRBV9 to TRBJ1-5, with D possibly being TRBD1 (6 bases). CDR1 and CDR2 from the germline V gene are SGDLS and YYNGEE. This CDR3 is 14 amino acids long. The V gene lost 3 bases and the J gene lost 3 bases, with 10 bases spanning the gap. The CDR3 sequence: CASSAKGHNQPQHF. The CDR3 bases are TGTGCCAGCAGCGCGAAGGGACACAATCAGCCCCAGCATTTT. Variable domain in full (rest from reference TRBV9 and TRBJ1-5): DSGVTQTPKHLITATGQRVTLRCSPRSGDLSVYWYQQSLDQGLQFLIQYYNGEERAKGNILERFSAQQFPDLHSELNLSSLELGDSALYFCASSAKGHNQPQHFGDGTRLSIL.

V and J are TRBV5-1 and TRBJ2-1, with 7 bases fitting TRBD2. This CDR3 has 15 amino acids. J gave up 7 bases and V 1 base, and 8 bases lay outside the gene matches. CDR1 is SGHRS, CDR2 YFSETQ, per germline. DNA for the CDR3: TGCGCCAGCAGCTTGTCTTCGGGGGGAGGGAATGAGCAGTTCTTC. The encoded protein is CASSLSSGGGNEQFF.

The chain links TRBV14 to TRBJ2-5; the match to TRBD2 covers 11 bases. The CDR3 has 15 amino acids. The ends lost 4 bases at V and 5 bases at J; junction bases unmatched: 6. The V gene's germline CDR1 is SGHDN and CDR2 FVKESK. The CDR3 reads CASSRTSGSRETQYF. For the CDR3, the DNA is TGTGCCAGCAGCCGCACTAGCGGGAGTCGGGAGACCCAGTACTTC.

The chain uses TRBV4-1 and TRBJ2-7, with TRBD2 identical over 7 bases. CDR1 and CDR2 from the germline V gene are MGHRA and YSYEKL. The trim removed 4 bases at V and 3 bases at J, leaving 6 bases unmatched. The CDR3 is made up of 14 amino acids. CDR3 bases: TGCGCCAGCAGCCCCCCCGGACTAGGCTACGAGCAGTACTTC. Protein product: CASSPPGLGYEQYF.

This clone turned up a few times. The chain recombines TRBV27 with TRBJ2-2; 9 nucleotides align to TRBD2. CDR1 and CDR2 from the germline V gene are MNHEY and SMNVEV (reference sequence). The CDR3 loop spans 19 amino acids. V lost 3 bases to trimming and J lost 1 base; unmatched junction nucleotides: 12. CDR3 coding DNA: TGTGCCAGCAGTTTTGGGTACTCCGCGGGAGGGTTGAACACCGGGGAGCTGTTTTTT. This translates into CASSFGYSAGGLNTGELFF.

This clone was recorded a few times. The chain uses TRBV21-1 and TRBJ1-2; no DNA check was done on the table's D call, TRBD1. TRBV21-1 is marked as a pseudogene. The CDR3 loop spans 15 amino acids. The CDR3 reads CASSKGAGFNYGYTF. In nucleotides, the CDR3 is TGTGCCAGCAGCAAAGGTGCAGGGTTTAACTATGGCTACACCTTC.

The rearrangement uses TRBV18 and TRBJ2-5, with TRBD1 identical over 8 bases. Losses at the gene ends were 2 bases for V and 6 bases for J; bases not matched to a gene: 5. Germline CDR1 reads KGHSH; CDR2 reads LQKENI. This CDR3 contains 14 residues. The CDR3 protein is CASSPEDREQTQYF. The CDR3 DNA reads as TGTGCCAGCTCACCAGAGGACAGGGAACAGACCCAGTACTTC. Full variable domain (rest looked up from reference TRBV18 and TRBJ2-5): NAGVMQNPRHLVRRRGQEARLRCSPMKGHSHVYWYRQLPEEGLKFMVYLQKENIIDESGMPKERFSAEFPKEGPSILRIQQVVRGDSAAYFCASSPEDREQTQYFGPGTRLLVL.

This clone showed up just once. This chain uses TRBV27 with TRBJ2-5; 13 positions match TRBD2. The ends lost 5 bases at V and 1 base at J; junction bases unmatched: 10. Germline-derived CDR1 and CDR2 are MNHEY and SMNVEV (reference sequence). CDR3 length: 18 amino acids. Written as DNA, the CDR3 is TGTGCCAGCAGTACAAAACTAGCGGGAGGGAGGTCCCAAGAGACCCAGTACTTC. Translated, it gives CASSTKLAGGRSQETQYF.

This clone turned up a few times. The chain links TRBV11-2 to TRBJ2-4; D unclear. The CDR3 covers 16 residues. The V and J ends lost 1 base and 0 bases respectively, with 10 bases between them. Per the germline V gene, CDR1 is SGHAT and CDR2 is FQNNGV. DNA of the CDR3: TGTGCCAGCAGCTTAGGGGCTGTTCGAGCCAAAAACATTCAGTACTTC. Translation: CASSLGAVRAKNIQYF.

V usage is TRBV27 and J usage is TRBJ2-2; 9 bases line up with TRBD2. The V gene end was trimmed by 0 bases and the J gene end by 5 bases; junction bases not matched to a gene: 7. This CDR3 has 17 residues. Germline-derived CDR1 and CDR2 are MNHEY and SMNVEV (reference sequence). The CDR3 protein is CASSLSPRTSDTGELFF. The CDR3, as DNA: TGTGCCAGCAGTTTATCCCCCCGGACTAGCGATACCGGGGAGCTGTTTTTT.